The clone carrying this T cell receptor (beta chain) was picked up many times. Its target is not known. This specimen comes from a study of human T cells and chemical hapten exposure. At the level of the study: On around 2 cm by around 2 cm of upper inner arm skin, sensitization was performed with 2% DPC.

V was pared by 6 bases and J by 3 bases, with 14 bases between. There are 14 residues in the CDR3. TCRdb processed the RACE reads anew with MiXCR; each CDR3 protein has one entry. The data hold about 57,000 distinct CDR3 sequences, with roughly a tenth observed a single time. Study findings and constraints: Donors in the study had alopecia, meaning their immune response may differ from healthy people's. There were significantly more large CDR3 similarity clusters among expanded TCRs than among controls. High-frequency TCRs, those above 1 in 1000, stayed the same after DPC sensitization.

Time point meaning: patch test 1, 2 weeks after DPC sensitization. Documented treatment: therapeutic diphenylcyclopropenone sensitization with weekly scalp DPC. Here the sequenced sample was whole blood, taken in connection with sensitization to the hapten diphenylcyclopropenone (DPC). The chain has TRBV12-3 or TRBV12-4 and TRBJ1-2; D is unclear. This receptor was identified in a woman aged 40 to 50 with alopecia areata. Some clones in this sample may be carry-over from other donors' samples. This CDR3 is CASSRMSPDYGYTF. As DNA, the CDR3 is TGTGCCAGCAGCCGAATGTCCCCGGACTATGGCTACACCTTC.